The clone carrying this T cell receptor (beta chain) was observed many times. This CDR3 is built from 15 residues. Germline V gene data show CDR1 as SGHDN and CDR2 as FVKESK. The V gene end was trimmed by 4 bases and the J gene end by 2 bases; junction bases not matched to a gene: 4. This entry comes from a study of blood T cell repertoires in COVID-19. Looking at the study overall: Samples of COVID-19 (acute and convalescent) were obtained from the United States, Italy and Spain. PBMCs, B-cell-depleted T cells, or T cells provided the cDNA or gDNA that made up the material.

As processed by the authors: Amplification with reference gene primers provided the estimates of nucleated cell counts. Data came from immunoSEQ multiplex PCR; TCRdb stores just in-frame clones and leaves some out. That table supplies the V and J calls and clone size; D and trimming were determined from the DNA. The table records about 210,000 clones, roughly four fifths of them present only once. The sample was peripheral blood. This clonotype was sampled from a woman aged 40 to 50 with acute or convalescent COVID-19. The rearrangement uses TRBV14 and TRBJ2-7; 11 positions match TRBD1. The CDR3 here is CASSLEGQGAYEQYF. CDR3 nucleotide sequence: TGTGCCAGCAGCCTTGAGGGACAGGGGGCCTACGAGCAGTACTTC. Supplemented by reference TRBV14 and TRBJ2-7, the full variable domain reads EAGVTQFPSHSVIEKGQTVTLRCDPISGHDNLYWYRRVMGKEIKFLLHFVKESKQDESGMPNNRFLAERTGGTYSTLKVQPAELEDSGVYFCASSLEGQGAYEQYFGPGTRLTVT.